The 7 T cell receptor beta chains presented below share a single source sample, sequenced in a study of OX40 agonist ivuxolimab in advanced cancers. Clones were sequenced by immunoSEQ multiplex PCR, and TCRdb holds only the in-frame ones, with some missing. The profile shows tens of thousands of clones, approximately 87% of them singletons. Material: CD4+ or CD8+ T cells sorted from blood, obtained in a trial of the OX40 agonist ivuxolimab. The receptors originated from an adult with an advanced solid tumor such as melanoma, head and neck, liver or kidney cancer.

This chain links TRBV9 with TRBJ2-3, with D tentatively TRBD2 (6 bases). The germline gives CDR1 SGDLS, CDR2 YYNGEE. Trimming took off 1 base at V and 3 bases at J, with 9 bases between the two ends. The CDR3 totals 14 residues. CDR3 region: CASSVFSGTDTQYF. Here the CDR3 DNA reads TGTGCCAGCAGCGTATTTAGCGGAACAGATACGCAGTATTTT.

V gene TRBV7-3 combines with J gene TRBJ1-2; a weak D match, TRBD1 (5 bases). The V and J ends lost 5 bases and 0 bases respectively, with 16 bases between them. CDR1 is SGHTA, CDR2 FQGTGA, per germline. This CDR3 has 16 amino acids. The CDR3 DNA is TGTGCCAGCAGCCCCGGGGGGACGCAAGCTAACTATGGCTACACCTTC. This codes for CASSPGGTQANYGYTF.

The V and J genes are TRBV19 and TRBJ1-1, with a possible D match to TRBD1 (6 bases). The CDR3 covers 14 residues. Germline lookup yields CDR1 LNHDA and CDR2 SQIVND (reference sequence). V gave up 0 bases and J gave up 11 bases, with 16 bases separating them. The DNA for the CDR3 is TGTGCCAGTAGTATAGAAAGGGGGGACATCTCGGCTTTCTTT. Protein product: CASSIERGDISAFF.

This chain uses TRBV9 with TRBJ1-3, with D possibly TRBD1 on 5 matching bases. The V and J ends lost 4 bases and 0 bases respectively, with 14 bases between them. Germline loops: CDR1 SGDLS, CDR2 YYNGEE. The CDR3 is 16 amino acids. The CDR3 loop reads CASSIRPGYSGNTIYF. The DNA of the CDR3 is TGTGCCAGCAGCATCCGCCCAGGGTACTCTGGAAACACCATATATTTT.

V usage is TRBV2 and J usage is TRBJ1-1, with D possibly being TRBD1 (5 bases). Between the trimmed V and J ends, which lost 2 bases and 1 base, there was a span of 11 bases. The CDR3 runs to 15 residues. Germline V gene data show CDR1 as SNHLY and CDR2 as FYNNEI. The CDR3 nucleotides are TGTGCCAGCAGTGAACAGGGTGTACGGAACACTGAAGCTTTCTTT. Translation: CASSEQGVRNTEAFF.

The gene calls are TRBV5-6 and TRBJ2-7; D gene uncertain. The CDR3 covers 13 residues. Germline CDR1 and CDR2: SGHDT and YYEEEE. Trimming removed 4 bases at V and 4 bases at J, with 12 bases between. The CDR3 sequence: CASSPPGVYEQYF. The CDR3 DNA sequence: TGTGCCAGCAGCCCTCCGGGTGTTTACGAGCAGTACTTC. The full variable domain, its missing parts supplied by reference TRBV5-6 and TRBJ2-7, is DAGVTQSPTHLIKTRGQQVTLRCSPKSGHDTVSWYQQALGQGPQFIFQYYEEEERQRGNFPDRFSGHQFPNYSSELNVNALLLGDSALYLCASSPPGVYEQYFGPGTRLTVT.

CDR3 protein: CASSLDYQEAYF. DNA for the CDR3: TGTGCCAGCAGCTTAGATTATCAGGAGGCGTACTTC. The chain has TRBV7-3 and TRBJ2-7; maybe TRBD2 (5 bases). With 2 bases removed from V and 12 bases from J, the gap between germline ends came to 14 bases. Germline lookup yields CDR1 SGHTA and CDR2 FQGTGA. The CDR3 consists of 12 residues.